The next 27 T cell receptor beta chains were all read from a single sample in a study of blood T cell repertoires in COVID-19. Measured with immunoSEQ multiplex PCR; TCRdb has only the in-frame clones, and not every one. The sample has just over 150,000 clones; approximately 92% are singletons. The material sequenced was peripheral blood. Receptors originate from a woman aged 50 to 60 with acute or convalescent COVID-19.

V gene TRBV25-1 combines with J gene TRBJ1-2, with D possibly being TRBD1 (5 bases). The V gene lost 1 base and the J gene lost 4 bases, with 10 bases spanning the gap. Germline V gene sequence: CDR1 MGHDK, CDR2 SYGVNS. This CDR3 contains 14 residues. DNA of the CDR3: TGTGCCAGCAGTGAATTCGGGGGTAGCTATGGCTACACCTTC. This translates into CASSEFGGSYGYTF.

V is TRBV14 and J is TRBJ1-2; D is unclear. The CDR3 extends over 14 amino acids. Germline CDR1 is SGHDN and CDR2 is FVKESK. Trimming removed 0 bases from V and 7 bases from J, with 12 bases in between. The CDR3, as DNA: TGTGCCAGCAGCCAAGATGGAGGATCCGGTGGCTACACCTTC. This gives the protein CASSQDGGSGGYTF.

The chain is built from TRBV30 and TRBJ1-2; D call uncertain. CDR1 and CDR2 (germline): GTSNPN, SVGIG (reference sequence). This CDR3 has 12 amino acids. Trimming pared 2 bases from V and 8 bases from J, leaving 12 bases between. The CDR3 reads CAWSLIGSGYTF. Here the CDR3 DNA reads TGTGCCTGGAGTTTGATAGGGAGCGGCTACACCTTC.

The chain recombines TRBV15 with TRBJ2-2; the D gene is possibly TRBD2 (5 bases). The CDR3 is made up of 15 amino acids. Germline lookup yields CDR1 LNHNV and CDR2 YYDKDF (reference sequence). Trimming removed 2 bases at V and 6 bases at J, with 13 bases between. This chain's CDR3 is CATSRLRAGPGELFF. CDR3 nucleotides: TGTGCCACCAGCAGATTGCGGGCCGGTCCCGGGGAGCTGTTTTTT.

This clone showed up just a few times. This sequence joins TRBV19 and TRBJ2-3; no clear D gene. CDR3 size: 14 residues. Trimming took 4 bases from V and 0 from J, leaving 8 bases between them. CDR1 and CDR2 (germline): LNHDA, SQIVND (reference sequence). DNA of the CDR3: TGTGCCAGTAGTACCCGACTGAGCACAGATACGCAGTATTTT. This gives the protein CASSTRLSTDTQYF.

The rearrangement links TRBV10-3 to TRBJ1-1; a weak D match, TRBD1 (6 bases). The length of the CDR3 is 14 residues. The germline gives CDR1 ENHRY, CDR2 SYGVKD. V lost 2 bases and J lost 11, with 18 bases in between. In nucleotides, the CDR3 is TGTGCCATCAGTGAGCCACCGGGACAAGTGGGGGCTTTCTTT. This codes for CAISEPPGQVGAFF.

This sequence joins TRBV30 and TRBJ1-1, with D unresolved. There are 13 residues in the CDR3. Per the germline V gene, CDR1 is GTSNPN and CDR2 is SVGIG (reference sequence). The V and J ends lost 3 bases and 1 base respectively, with 9 bases between them. The CDR3 DNA sequence: TGTGCCTGGAGAATGGGCCAGAACACTGAAGCTTTCTTT. Translation: CAWRMGQNTEAFF.

The genes are TRBV7-2 and TRBJ2-7; 11 bases line up with TRBD2. The CDR3 spans 15 residues. V was clipped by 3 bases and J by 7 bases; unmatched bases: 8. CDR1 and CDR2 (germline): SGHTA, FQGNSA. For the CDR3, the DNA is TGTGCCAGCAGCTTTAGGCTAGCGGGAGGCGGGGAGCAGTACTTC. Its protein product is CASSFRLAGGGEQYF.

The rearrangement uses TRBV29-1 and TRBJ2-7, with D uncertain. Germline loops: CDR1 SQVTM, CDR2 ANQGSEA. CDR3 length: 12 residues. Trimming cost V 6 bases and J 0 bases, with 9 bases left between them. CDR3 DNA sequence: TGCAGCGTGCGCGACAACTCCTACGAGCAGTACTTC. It is translated as CSVRDNSYEQYF.

The V gene is TRBV18, the J gene TRBJ1-1; D is perhaps TRBD1 (6 bases). The germline V and J ends were trimmed by 6 bases and 1 base, with 15 bases remaining between them. The CDR3 is 15 amino acids. Germline V lookup: CDR1 KGHSH, CDR2 LQKENI. CDR3 residues: CASSQEQGRNTEAFF. DNA of the CDR3: TGTGCCAGCTCCCAAGAACAGGGAAGGAACACTGAAGCTTTCTTT.

This clone was observed a single time. The rearrangement uses TRBV7-3 and TRBJ1-1, with D possibly TRBD1 on 5 matching bases. V was shortened by 1 base and J by 3 bases, with 6 bases between the two germline ends. This CDR3 has 13 amino acids. CDR1 and CDR2 from the germline V gene are SGHTA and FQGTGA. CDR3 residues: CASSLIRDTEAFF. The CDR3 DNA reads as TGTGCCAGCAGCTTAATCAGGGACACTGAAGCTTTCTTT.

V and J are TRBV1 and TRBJ1-5. TRBV1 is a pseudogene segment. The CDR3 consists of 17 residues. CDR3 nucleotides: TGCACCAGCAGCCAAGGAAGTCCGGGACTGGGGAATCAGCCCCAGCATTTT. Translation gives CTSSQGSPGLGNQPQHF.

This clone was observed a single time. The chain has TRBV4-3 and TRBJ1-1, with D unclear. This CDR3 region has 13 residues. The germline V gene encodes CDR1 LGHNA and CDR2 YSLEER. Trimming stripped 3 bases from V and 1 base from J, with 6 bases between. The CDR3 loop is CASSQGGNTEAFF. The CDR3 coding sequence is TGCGCCAGCAGCCAGGGAGGGAACACTGAAGCTTTCTTT.

CDR3 nucleotides: TGCGCCAGCAGCCAAGATCGGTATGCTGGAAACACCATATATTTT. Protein: CASSQDRYAGNTIYF. The rearrangement links TRBV4-3 to TRBJ1-3; D gene unclear. Germline assignment: CDR1 LGHNA and CDR2 YSLEER. The V end was cut by 0 bases, the J end by 2 bases, with 8 bases between. This CDR3 spans 15 amino acids.

The chain has TRBV4-1 and TRBJ1-6, with 10 bases aligning to TRBD1. The CDR3 covers 17 residues. V shed 2 bases, J shed 7 bases, and the junction held 8 bases outside the gene matches. From germline, CDR1 is MGHRA and CDR2 YSYEKL. The CDR3 sequence: CASSQRETGGVNSPLHF. CDR3 in DNA: TGCGCCAGCAGCCAAAGGGAGACAGGGGGCGTAAATTCACCCCTCCACTTT.

As DNA, the CDR3 is TGTGCCACCAGTGGACTAGCGGGGGGTCGCTCCTACAATGAGCAGTTCTTC. Translation: CATSGLAGGRSYNEQFF. This sequence joins TRBV24-1 and TRBJ2-1; 13 bases line up with TRBD2. Germline V gene data show CDR1 as KGHDR and CDR2 as SFDVKD. CDR3 length: 17 amino acids. Unmatched junction bases numbered 3, after V lost 5 bases and J lost 0 bases.

In its sample, this clone was seen once. V gene TRBV9 combines with J gene TRBJ2-3; D unresolved. Trimming removed 4 bases from V and 4 bases from J, with 10 bases in between. This CDR3 region has 13 residues. CDR1 SGDLS and CDR2 YYNGEE come from the germline V gene. The CDR3 region has the DNA TGTGCCAGCAGCCCTAGTGTCCCAGATACGCAGTATTTT. Its translation is CASSPSVPDTQYF.

This clone was detected only once. This chain joins TRBV6-1 and TRBJ2-5; no clear D. Looked up from germline, CDR1 is MNHNS and CDR2 is SASEGT. Trimming took 0 bases from V and 5 from J, leaving 4 bases between them. The CDR3 runs to 12 residues. The CDR3 DNA reads as TGTGCCAGCAGTGAAGCGAGGGAGACCCAGTACTTC. Its protein is CASSEARETQYF.

The chain employs TRBV19 and TRBJ1-2, with 7 nucleotides matching TRBD1. The germline V gene encodes CDR1 LNHDA and CDR2 SQIVND (reference sequence). The ends lost 0 bases at V and 4 bases at J; junction bases unmatched: 8. The CDR3 is 16 amino acids. CDR3 coding DNA: TGTGCCAGTAGTATAGACGGGCCAGGGGGGATCTATGGCTACACCTTC. This sequence encodes CASSIDGPGGIYGYTF.

The chain links TRBV7-3 to TRBJ1-1; TRBD1 aligns across 7 bases. V lost 5 bases and J lost 5; bases outside the gene matches: 5. The length of the CDR3 is 13 residues. Germline V CDR1 and CDR2: SGHTA, FQGTGA. Here the CDR3 reads CASSPTGKTEAFF. The CDR3 region has the DNA TGTGCCAGCAGCCCGACAGGGAAAACTGAAGCTTTCTTT.

This clone has just one count. The V gene is TRBV9, the J gene TRBJ2-1; a weak D match, TRBD1 (6 bases). CDR1 is SGDLS, CDR2 YYNGEE, per germline. The CDR3 is 13 amino acids. Trimming cost V 4 bases and J 8 bases, with 13 bases left between them. The CDR3 spells CASSLQGFDEQFF. DNA of the CDR3: TGTGCCAGCAGCTTACAGGGTTTCGATGAGCAGTTCTTC. Together with reference TRBV9 and TRBJ2-1, the CDR3 gives the full variable domain: DSGVTQTPKHLITATGQRVTLRCSPRSGDLSVYWYQQSLDQGLQFLIQYYNGEERAKGNILERFSAQQFPDLHSELNLSSLELGDSALYFCASSLQGFDEQFFGPGTRLTVL.

The sample holds a few counts of this clone. The V and J genes are TRBV7-9 and TRBJ2-4; no clear D. The CDR3 runs 12 residues. Germline loops: CDR1 SEHNR, CDR2 FQNEAQ (reference sequence). V lost 5 bases, J lost 6 bases, and 8 bases lay in between. The CDR3 region is CASSADTNIQYF. In DNA, the CDR3 is TGTGCCAGCAGCGCAGACACAAACATTCAGTACTTC.

The V call is TRBV15, the J call TRBJ1-1; 7 bases align to TRBD1. The CDR3 contains 14 residues. CDR1 is LNHNV and CDR2 is YYDKDF in the germline V gene (reference sequence). The trim removed 5 bases at V and 1 base at J, leaving 4 bases unmatched. CDR3 amino acids: CATSGTETNTEAFF. The CDR3 nucleotides are TGTGCCACCAGCGGGACAGAGACGAACACTGAAGCTTTCTTT.

V usage is TRBV27 and J usage is TRBJ1-1; D gene uncertain. The CDR3 loop spans 14 amino acids. Germline CDR1 MNHEY, CDR2 SMNVEV (reference sequence). The V gene lost 5 bases and the J gene lost 6 bases, with 16 bases spanning the gap. The CDR3 DNA reads TGTGCCAGCAGTCCCCACGGTCCCGCGGCTGAAGCTTTCTTT. Translation gives CASSPHGPAAEAFF.

The gene calls are TRBV28 and TRBJ2-7, with TRBD1 matching 12 bases. Germline CDR1 reads MDHEN; CDR2 reads SYDVKM. The CDR3 extends over 16 amino acids. The V segment lost 7 bases and the J segment 3 bases; nucleotides outside the gene matches: 10. CDR3 DNA: TGTGCCAGCACCTCCCGGGACAGGGGGCTATACTACGAGCAGTACTTC. It encodes CASTSRDRGLYYEQYF.

The chain couples TRBV7-2 to TRBJ1-5, with D hard to call. The CDR3 runs 16 residues. CDR1 and CDR2 from the germline V gene are SGHTA and FQGNSA. Trimming pared 1 base from V and 6 bases from J, leaving 16 bases between. The CDR3 sequence is CASSLVGGAGGQPQHF. The CDR3 bases are TGTGCCAGCAGCTTAGTAGGAGGAGCCGGTGGTCAGCCCCAGCATTTT.

J is TRBJ1-4 and V is TRBV7-9, with TRBD1 matching 7 bases. This CDR3 has 15 amino acids. The trim removed 2 bases at V and 7 bases at J, leaving 7 bases unmatched. Germline CDR1 reads SEHNR; CDR2 reads FQNEAQ (reference sequence). CDR3 sequence: CASSLTTGVGEKLFF. In nucleotides, the CDR3 is TGTGCCAGCAGCTTAACCACAGGGGTTGGTGAAAAACTGTTTTTT.